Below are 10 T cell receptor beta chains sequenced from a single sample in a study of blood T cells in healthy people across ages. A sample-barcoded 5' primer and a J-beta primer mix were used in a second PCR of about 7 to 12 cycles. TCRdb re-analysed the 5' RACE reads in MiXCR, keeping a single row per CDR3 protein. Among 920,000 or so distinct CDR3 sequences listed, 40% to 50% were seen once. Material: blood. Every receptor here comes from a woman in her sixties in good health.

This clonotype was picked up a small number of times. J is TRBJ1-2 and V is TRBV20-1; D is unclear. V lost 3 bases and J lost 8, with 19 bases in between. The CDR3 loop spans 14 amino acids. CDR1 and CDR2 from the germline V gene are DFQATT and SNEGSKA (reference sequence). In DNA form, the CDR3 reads TGCAGTGCTAGGGGCAGCCAGTCTTTAGGGGGCTACACCTTC. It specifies CSARGSQSLGGYTF.

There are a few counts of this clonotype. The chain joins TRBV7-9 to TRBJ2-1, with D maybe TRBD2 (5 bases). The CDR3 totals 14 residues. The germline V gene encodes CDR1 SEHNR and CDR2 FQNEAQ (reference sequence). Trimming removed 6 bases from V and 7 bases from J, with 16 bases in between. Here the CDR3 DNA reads TGTGCCAGCAGTTCAGCCCAAGGCGGGAATGAGCAGTTCTTC. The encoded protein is CASSSAQGGNEQFF.

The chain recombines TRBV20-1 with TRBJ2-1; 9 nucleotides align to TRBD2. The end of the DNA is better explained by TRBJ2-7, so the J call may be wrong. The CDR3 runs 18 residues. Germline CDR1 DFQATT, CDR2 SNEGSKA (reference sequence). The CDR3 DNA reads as TGCAGTGCTAGGCCTCCAGGAAGGACTAGCGCCCGCTACAATGAGCAGTACTTC. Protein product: CSARPPGRTSARYNEQYF.

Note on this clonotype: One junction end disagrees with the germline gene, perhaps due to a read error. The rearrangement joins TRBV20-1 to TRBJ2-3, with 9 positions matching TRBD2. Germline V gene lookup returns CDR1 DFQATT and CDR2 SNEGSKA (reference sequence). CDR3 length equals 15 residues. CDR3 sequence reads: CSASISGRRTDTRYF. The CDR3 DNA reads TGCAGTGCTAGTATTAGCGGGAGACGCACAGATACGCGGTATTTT.

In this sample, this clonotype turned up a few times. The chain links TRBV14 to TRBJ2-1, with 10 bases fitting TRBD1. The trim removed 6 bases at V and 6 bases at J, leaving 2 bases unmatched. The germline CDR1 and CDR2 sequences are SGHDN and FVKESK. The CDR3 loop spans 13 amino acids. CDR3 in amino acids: CASRDRGLNEQFF. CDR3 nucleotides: TGTGCCAGCAGAGACAGGGGGCTCAATGAGCAGTTCTTC. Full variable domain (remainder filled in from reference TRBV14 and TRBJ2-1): EAGVTQFPSHSVIEKGQTVTLRCDPISGHDNLYWYRRVMGKEIKFLLHFVKESKQDESGMPNNRFLAERTGGTYSTLKVQPAELEDSGVYFCASRDRGLNEQFFGPGTRLTVL.

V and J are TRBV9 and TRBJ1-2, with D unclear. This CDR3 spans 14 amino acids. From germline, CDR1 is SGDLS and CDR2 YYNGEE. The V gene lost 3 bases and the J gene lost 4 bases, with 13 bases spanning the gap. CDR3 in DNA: TGTGCCAGCAGCGGAGAGGCCGGTGGCTATGGCTACACCTTC. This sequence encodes CASSGEAGGYGYTF.

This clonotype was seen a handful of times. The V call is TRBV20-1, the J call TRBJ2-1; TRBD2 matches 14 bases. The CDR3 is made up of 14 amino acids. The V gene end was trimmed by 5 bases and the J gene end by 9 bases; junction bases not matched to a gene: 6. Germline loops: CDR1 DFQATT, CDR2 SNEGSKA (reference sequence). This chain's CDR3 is CSAGTSGRSGEQFF. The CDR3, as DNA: TGCAGTGCTGGGACTAGCGGGAGATCGGGTGAGCAGTTCTTC.

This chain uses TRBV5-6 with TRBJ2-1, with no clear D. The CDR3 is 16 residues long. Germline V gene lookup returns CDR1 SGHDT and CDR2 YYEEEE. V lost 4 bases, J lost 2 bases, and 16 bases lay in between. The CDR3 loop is CASSVSANRPYNEQFF. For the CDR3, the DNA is TGTGCCAGCAGCGTAAGTGCCAATCGTCCCTACAATGAGCAGTTCTTC.

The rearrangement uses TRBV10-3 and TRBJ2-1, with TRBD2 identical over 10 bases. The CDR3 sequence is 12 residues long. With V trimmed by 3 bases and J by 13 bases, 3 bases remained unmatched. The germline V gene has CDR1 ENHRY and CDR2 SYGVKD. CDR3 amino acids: CAISESGRDQFF. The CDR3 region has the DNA TGTGCCATCAGTGAAAGCGGGAGGGACCAGTTCTTC.

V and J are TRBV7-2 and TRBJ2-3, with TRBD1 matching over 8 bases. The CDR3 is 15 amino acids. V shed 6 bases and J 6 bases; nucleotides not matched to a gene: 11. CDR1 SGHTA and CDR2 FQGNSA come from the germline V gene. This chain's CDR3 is CASRIDRGPSDTQYF. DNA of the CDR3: TGTGCCAGCAGGATCGACAGGGGTCCTTCCGATACGCAGTATTTT.